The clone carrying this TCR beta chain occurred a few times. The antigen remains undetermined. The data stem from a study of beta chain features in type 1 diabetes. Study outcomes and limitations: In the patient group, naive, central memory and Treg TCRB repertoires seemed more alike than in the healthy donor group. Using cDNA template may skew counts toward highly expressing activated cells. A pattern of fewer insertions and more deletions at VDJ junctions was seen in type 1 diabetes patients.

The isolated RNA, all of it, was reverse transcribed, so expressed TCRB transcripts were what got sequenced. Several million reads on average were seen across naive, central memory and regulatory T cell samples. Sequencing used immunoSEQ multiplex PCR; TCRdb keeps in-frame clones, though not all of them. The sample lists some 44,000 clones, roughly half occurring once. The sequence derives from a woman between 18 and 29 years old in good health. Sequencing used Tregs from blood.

This CDR3 is CASSYAGASGNTIYF. The CDR3 DNA is TGTGCCAGCAGTTACGCAGGGGCCTCTGGAAACACCATATATTTT. The chain couples TRBV6-5 to TRBJ1-3, with D possibly TRBD1 on 6 matching bases. Trimming removed 2 bases at V and 0 bases at J, with 8 bases between. The CDR3 is made up of 15 amino acids. The germline V gene has CDR1 MNHEY and CDR2 SVGAGI.